This T cell receptor beta chain is from a study of blood T cell repertoires in COVID-19. Between the trimmed V and J ends, which lost 1 base and 8 bases, there was a span of 9 bases. Germline V gene lookup returns CDR1 SGHNT and CDR2 YYREEE (reference sequence). The CDR3 has 12 residues. In the source study's methods: Reference gene primer amplification gave estimated nucleated cell counts. Produced via immunoSEQ multiplex PCR; TCRdb's table is partial and in-frame only. Clonal size and the V and J genes are those of that table, whereas D and trimming came from the DNA. The repertoire holds 150,000 to 200,000 clones, with 84% as singletons. In terms of age and location, participants ranged from roughly 18 to 90 years and lived in fewer than 30 US areas. Participant-given clinical history determined each cohort assignment. Those designated as exposed participants met a COVID-19 case within 2 weeks before study entry.

The sequence derives from a woman aged 25 to 39 who had been exposed to COVID-19. The source material was PBMCs or T cells enriched from blood (not recorded which). V gene TRBV5-4 combines with J gene TRBJ1-1, with D maybe TRBD1 (6 bases). The CDR3: CASSLIRGEAFF. CDR3 DNA sequence: TGTGCCAGCAGCTTGATCAGGGGCGAAGCTTTCTTT.